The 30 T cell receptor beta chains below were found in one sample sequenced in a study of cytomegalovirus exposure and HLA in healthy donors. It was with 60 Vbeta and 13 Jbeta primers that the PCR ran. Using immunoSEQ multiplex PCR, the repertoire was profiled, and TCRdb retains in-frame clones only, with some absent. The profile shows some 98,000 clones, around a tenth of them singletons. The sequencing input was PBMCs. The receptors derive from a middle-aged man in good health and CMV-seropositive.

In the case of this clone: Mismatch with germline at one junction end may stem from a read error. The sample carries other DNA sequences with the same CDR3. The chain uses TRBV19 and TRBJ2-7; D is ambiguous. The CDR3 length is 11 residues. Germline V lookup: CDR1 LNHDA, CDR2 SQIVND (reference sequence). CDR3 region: CASSRGYEQYF. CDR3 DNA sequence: TGTGCCAGCAGTAGAGGTTACGAGCAGTACTTC.

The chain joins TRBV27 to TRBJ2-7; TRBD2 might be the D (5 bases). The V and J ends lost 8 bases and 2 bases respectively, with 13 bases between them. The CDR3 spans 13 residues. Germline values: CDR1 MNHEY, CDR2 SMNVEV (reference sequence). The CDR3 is CASRQDFTYEQYF. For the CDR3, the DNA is TGTGCCAGCCGTCAGGACTTTACCTACGAGCAGTACTTC.

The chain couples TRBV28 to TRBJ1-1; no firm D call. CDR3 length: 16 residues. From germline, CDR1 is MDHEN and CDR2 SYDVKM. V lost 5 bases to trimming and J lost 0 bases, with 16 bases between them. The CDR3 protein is CASSPPPDTMNTEAFF. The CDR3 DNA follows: TGTGCCAGCAGTCCCCCCCCAGATACCATGAACACTGAAGCTTTCTTT. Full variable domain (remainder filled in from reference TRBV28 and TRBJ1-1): DVKVTQSSRYLVKRTGEKVFLECVQDMDHENMFWYRQDPGLGLRLIYFSYDVKMKEKGDIPEGYSVSREKKERFSLILESASTNQTSMYLCASSPPPDTMNTEAFFGQGTRLTVV.

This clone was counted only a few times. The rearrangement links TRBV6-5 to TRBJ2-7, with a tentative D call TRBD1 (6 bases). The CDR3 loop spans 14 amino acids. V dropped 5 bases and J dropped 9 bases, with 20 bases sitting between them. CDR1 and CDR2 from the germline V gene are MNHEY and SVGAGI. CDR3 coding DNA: TGTGCCAGCAGTGATTACGCAGGGGTCACAAGGCAGTACTTC. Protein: CASSDYAGVTRQYF.

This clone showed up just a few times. CDR3 residues: CSVLLGGNRIQYF. DNA of the CDR3: TGCAGCGTCTTACTTGGGGGGAACCGGATTCAGTACTTC. The rearrangement joins TRBV29-1 to TRBJ2-4; a weak D match, TRBD2 (6 bases). CDR1 is SQVTM, CDR2 ANQGSEA, per germline. V shed 6 bases and J shed 10 bases, with 19 bases lying between them. The CDR3 runs 13 residues.

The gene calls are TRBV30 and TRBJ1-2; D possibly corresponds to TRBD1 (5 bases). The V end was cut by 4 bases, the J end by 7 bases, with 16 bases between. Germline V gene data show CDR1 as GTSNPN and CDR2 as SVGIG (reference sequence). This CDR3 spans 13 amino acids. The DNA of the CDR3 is TGTGCCTGGACGGTAGCAGGGTCAATTGGCTACACCTTC. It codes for CAWTVAGSIGYTF.

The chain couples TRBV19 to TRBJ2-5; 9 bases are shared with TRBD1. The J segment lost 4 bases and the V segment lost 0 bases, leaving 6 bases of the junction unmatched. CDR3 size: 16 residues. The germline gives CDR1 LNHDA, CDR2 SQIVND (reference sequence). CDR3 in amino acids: CASSIEGQGRGETQYF. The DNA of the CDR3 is TGTGCCAGTAGTATAGAAGGACAGGGGAGAGGAGAGACCCAGTACTTC.

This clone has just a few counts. CDR3 region: CASKGDDTLRYNEQFF. The CDR3 coding sequence is TGTGCCAGCAAGGGGGACGACACCCTCAGATACAATGAGCAGTTCTTC. The chain couples TRBV6-7 to TRBJ2-1, with D perhaps matching TRBD1 (6 bases). TRBV6-7 falls under the ORF class, with uncertain function. The V and J ends lost 7 bases and 4 bases respectively, with 20 bases between them. This CDR3 region has 16 residues.

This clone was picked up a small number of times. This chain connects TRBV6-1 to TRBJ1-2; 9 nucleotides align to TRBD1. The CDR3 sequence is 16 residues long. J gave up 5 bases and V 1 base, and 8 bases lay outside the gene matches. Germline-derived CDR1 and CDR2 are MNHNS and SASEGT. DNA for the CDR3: TGTGCCAGCAGTGAAGTGAACCCGACAGGGGGGTATGGCTACACCTTC. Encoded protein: CASSEVNPTGGYGYTF.

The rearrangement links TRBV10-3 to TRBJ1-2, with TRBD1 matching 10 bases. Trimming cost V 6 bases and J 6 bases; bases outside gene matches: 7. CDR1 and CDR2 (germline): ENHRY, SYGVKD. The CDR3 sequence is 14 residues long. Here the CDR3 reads CAISTTGGADGYTF. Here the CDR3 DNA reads TGTGCCATCAGCACGACAGGGGGCGCAGATGGCTACACCTTC.

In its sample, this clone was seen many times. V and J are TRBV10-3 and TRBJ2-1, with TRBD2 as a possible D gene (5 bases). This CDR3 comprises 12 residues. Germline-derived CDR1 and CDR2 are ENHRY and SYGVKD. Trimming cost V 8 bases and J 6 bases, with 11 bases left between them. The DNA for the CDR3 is TGTGCCATCTCAGAAGAGGGCAATGAGCAGTTCTTC. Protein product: CAISEEGNEQFF.

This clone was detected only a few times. CDR3 protein: CASSLIISSVETQYF. Here the CDR3 DNA reads TGTGCCAGCAGTTTAATCATCTCTTCGGTGGAGACCCAGTACTTC. J is TRBJ2-5 and V is TRBV28; D uncertain. The CDR3 covers 15 residues. From germline, CDR1 is MDHEN and CDR2 SYDVKM. V lost 2 bases and J lost 5, with 15 bases in between.

The CDR3 protein is CAWSAGVNPPLHF. CDR3 nucleotides: TGTGCCTGGAGTGCAGGGGTGAATCCACCCCTCCACTTT. The V and J genes are TRBV30 and TRBJ1-6; D may be TRBD1 (6 bases). The germline V gene has CDR1 GTSNPN and CDR2 SVGIG (reference sequence). The CDR3 sequence is 13 residues long. V lost 1 base and J 11 bases, leaving 12 bases between the germline ends.

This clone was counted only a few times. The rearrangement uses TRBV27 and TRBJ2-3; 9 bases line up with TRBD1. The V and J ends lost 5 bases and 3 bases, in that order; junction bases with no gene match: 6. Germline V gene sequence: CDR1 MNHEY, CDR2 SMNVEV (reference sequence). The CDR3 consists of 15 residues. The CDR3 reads CASSAYRGRTDTQYF. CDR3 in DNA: TGTGCCAGCAGTGCATACAGGGGGCGTACAGATACGCAGTATTTT.

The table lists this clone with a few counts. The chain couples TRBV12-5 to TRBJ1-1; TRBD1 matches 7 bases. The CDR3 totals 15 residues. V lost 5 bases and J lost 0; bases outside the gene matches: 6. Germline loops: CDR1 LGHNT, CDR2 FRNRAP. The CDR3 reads CASGPPRGMNTEAFF. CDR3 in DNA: TGTGCTAGTGGTCCCCCCAGGGGGATGAACACTGAAGCTTTCTTT.

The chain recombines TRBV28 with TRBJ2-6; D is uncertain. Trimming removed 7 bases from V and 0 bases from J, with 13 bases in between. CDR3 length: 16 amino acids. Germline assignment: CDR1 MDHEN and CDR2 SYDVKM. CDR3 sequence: CASIKDRLSGANVLTF. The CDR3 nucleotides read TGTGCCAGCATAAAAGATCGACTCTCTGGGGCCAACGTCCTGACTTTC.

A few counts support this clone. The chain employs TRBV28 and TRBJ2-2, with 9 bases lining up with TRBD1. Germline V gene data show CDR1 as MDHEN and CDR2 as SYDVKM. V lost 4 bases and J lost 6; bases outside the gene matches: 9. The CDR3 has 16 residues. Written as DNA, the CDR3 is TGTGCCAGCAGTTATCCGGGACAGGGACTCGCCGGGGAGCTGTTTTTT. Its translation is CASSYPGQGLAGELFF. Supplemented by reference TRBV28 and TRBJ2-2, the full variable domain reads DVKVTQSSRYLVKRTGEKVFLECVQDMDHENMFWYRQDPGLGLRLIYFSYDVKMKEKGDIPEGYSVSREKKERFSLILESASTNQTSMYLCASSYPGQGLAGELFFGEGSRLTVL.

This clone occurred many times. The DNA for the CDR3 is TGTGCCAGCAGCGCCTATGGACAGGAGCAAGAGACCCAGTACTTC. Translation gives CASSAYGQEQETQYF. The chain joins TRBV9 to TRBJ2-5; TRBD1 agrees at 7 bases. With 3 bases clipped from V and 2 bases from J, the junction kept 7 bases outside the gene matches. CDR1 SGDLS and CDR2 YYNGEE come from the germline V gene. The CDR3 is 15 residues long.

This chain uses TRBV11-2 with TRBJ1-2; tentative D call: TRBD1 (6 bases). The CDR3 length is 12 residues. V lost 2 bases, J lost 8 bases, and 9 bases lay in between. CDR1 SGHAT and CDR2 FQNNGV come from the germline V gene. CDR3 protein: CASSLTGIGYTF. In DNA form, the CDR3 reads TGTGCCAGCAGCTTAACAGGGATCGGCTACACCTTC.

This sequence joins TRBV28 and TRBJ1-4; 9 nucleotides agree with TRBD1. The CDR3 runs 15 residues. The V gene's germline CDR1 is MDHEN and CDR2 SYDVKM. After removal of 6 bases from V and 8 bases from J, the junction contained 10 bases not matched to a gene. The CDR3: CASSFNRGRWEKLFF. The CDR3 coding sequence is TGTGCCAGCAGCTTTAACAGGGGGCGCTGGGAAAAACTGTTTTTT.

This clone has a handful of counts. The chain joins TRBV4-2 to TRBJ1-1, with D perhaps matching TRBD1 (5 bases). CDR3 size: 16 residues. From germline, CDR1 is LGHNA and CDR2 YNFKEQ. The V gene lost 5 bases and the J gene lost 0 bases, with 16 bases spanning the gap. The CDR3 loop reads CASSASRGGVNTEAFF. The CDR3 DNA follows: TGTGCCAGCAGCGCCTCCCGGGGAGGGGTGAACACTGAAGCTTTCTTT.

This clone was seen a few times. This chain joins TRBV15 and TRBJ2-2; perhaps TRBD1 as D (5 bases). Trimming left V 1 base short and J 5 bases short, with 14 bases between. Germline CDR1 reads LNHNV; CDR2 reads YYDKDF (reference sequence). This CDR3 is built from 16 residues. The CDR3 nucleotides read TGTGCCACCAGCAGAGGGTTGGGGCGAGGTACCGGGGAGCTGTTTTTT. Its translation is CATSRGLGRGTGELFF.

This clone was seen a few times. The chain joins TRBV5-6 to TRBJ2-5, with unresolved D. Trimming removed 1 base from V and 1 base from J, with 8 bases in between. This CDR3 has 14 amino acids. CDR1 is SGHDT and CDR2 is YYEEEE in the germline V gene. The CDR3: CASSLFRFQETQYF. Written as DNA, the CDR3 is TGTGCCAGCAGCTTGTTCAGATTCCAAGAGACCCAGTACTTC.

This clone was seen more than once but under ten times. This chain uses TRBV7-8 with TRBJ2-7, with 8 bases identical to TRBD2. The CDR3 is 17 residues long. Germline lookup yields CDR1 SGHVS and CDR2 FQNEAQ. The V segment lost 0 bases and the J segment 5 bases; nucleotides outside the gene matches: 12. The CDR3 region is CASSLAQGSGSVHEQYF. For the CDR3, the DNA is TGTGCCAGCAGCTTAGCGCAAGGGAGCGGGAGTGTCCACGAGCAGTACTTC.

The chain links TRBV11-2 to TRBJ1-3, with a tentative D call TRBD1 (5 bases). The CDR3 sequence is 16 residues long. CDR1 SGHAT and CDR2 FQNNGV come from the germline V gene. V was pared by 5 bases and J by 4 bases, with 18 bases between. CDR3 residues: CASSPRSGFTGNTIYF. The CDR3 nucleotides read TGTGCCAGCAGCCCGAGATCAGGGTTTACCGGAAACACCATATATTTT.

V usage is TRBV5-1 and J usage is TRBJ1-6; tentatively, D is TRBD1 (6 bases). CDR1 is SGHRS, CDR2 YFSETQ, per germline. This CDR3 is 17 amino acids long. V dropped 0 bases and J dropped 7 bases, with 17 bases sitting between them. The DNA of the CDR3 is TGCGCCAGCAGCTTGGGCACGGACAGTCATTTAAATTCACCCCTCCACTTT. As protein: CASSLGTDSHLNSPLHF.

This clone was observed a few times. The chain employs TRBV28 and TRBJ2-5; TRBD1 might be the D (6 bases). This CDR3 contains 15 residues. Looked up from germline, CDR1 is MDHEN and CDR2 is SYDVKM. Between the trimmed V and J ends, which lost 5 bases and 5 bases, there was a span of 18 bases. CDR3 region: CASSKTGRGMETQYF. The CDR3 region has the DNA TGTGCCAGCAGTAAGACAGGACGGGGAATGGAGACCCAGTACTTC.

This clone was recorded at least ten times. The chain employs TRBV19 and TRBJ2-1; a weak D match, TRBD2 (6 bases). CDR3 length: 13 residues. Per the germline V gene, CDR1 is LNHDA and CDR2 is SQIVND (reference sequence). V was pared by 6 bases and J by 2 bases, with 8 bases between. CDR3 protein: CASRSSAYNEQFF. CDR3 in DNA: TGTGCCAGTAGGTCTAGCGCCTACAATGAGCAGTTCTTC.

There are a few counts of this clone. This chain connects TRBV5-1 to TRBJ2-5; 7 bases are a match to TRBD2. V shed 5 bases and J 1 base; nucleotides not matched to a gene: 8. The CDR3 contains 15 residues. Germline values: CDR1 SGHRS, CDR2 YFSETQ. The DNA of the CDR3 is TGCGCCAGCAGTCTTGCGGGAGCGCCCCAAGAGACCCAGTACTTC. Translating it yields CASSLAGAPQETQYF. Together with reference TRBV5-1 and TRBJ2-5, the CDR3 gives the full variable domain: KAGVTQTPRYLIKTRGQQVTLSCSPISGHRSVSWYQQTPGQGLQFLFEYFSETQRNKGNFPGRFSGRQFSNSRSEMNVSTLELGDSALYLCASSLAGAPQETQYFGPGTRLLVL.

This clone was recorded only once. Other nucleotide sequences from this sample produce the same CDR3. The CDR3 bases are TGTGCCAGCAACCTCGTGGACAGGGGGAAGGGCGAGCAGTTCTTC. This encodes CASNLVDRGKGEQFF. This sequence joins TRBV28 and TRBJ2-1; 10 positions agree with TRBD1. V was pared by 7 bases and J by 10 bases, with 13 bases of the junction left unmatched. The CDR3 extends over 15 amino acids. CDR1 MDHEN and CDR2 SYDVKM come from the germline V gene.